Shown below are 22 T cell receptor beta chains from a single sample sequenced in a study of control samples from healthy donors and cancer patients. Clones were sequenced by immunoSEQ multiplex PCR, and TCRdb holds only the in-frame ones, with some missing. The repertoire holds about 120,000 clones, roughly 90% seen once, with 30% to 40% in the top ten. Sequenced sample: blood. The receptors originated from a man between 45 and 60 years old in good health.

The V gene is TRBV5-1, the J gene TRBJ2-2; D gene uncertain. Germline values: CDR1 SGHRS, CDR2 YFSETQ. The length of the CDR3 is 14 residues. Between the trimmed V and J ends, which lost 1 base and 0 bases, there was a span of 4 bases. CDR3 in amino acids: CASSLTANTGELFF. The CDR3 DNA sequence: TGCGCCAGCAGCTTGACGGCGAACACCGGGGAGCTGTTTTTT.

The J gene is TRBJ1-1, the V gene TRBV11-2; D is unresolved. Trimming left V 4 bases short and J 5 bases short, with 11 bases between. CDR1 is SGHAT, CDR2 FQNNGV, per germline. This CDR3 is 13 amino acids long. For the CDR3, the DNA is TGTGCCAGCAGCTCCTTGGGGAGGACTGAAGCTTTCTTT. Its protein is CASSSLGRTEAFF.

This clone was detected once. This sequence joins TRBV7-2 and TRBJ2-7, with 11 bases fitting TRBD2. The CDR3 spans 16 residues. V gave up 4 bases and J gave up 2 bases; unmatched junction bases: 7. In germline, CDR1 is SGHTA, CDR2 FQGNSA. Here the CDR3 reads CASSSLPGLAAYEQYF. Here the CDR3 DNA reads TGTGCCAGCAGCTCTTTGCCGGGACTAGCGGCCTACGAGCAGTACTTC.

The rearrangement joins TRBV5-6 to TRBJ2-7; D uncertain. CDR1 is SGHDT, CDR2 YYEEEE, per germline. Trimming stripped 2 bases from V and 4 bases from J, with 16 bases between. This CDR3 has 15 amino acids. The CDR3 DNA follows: TGTGCCAGCAGCTTTAGCCCGAATCCATTTTACGAGCAGTACTTC. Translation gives CASSFSPNPFYEQYF.

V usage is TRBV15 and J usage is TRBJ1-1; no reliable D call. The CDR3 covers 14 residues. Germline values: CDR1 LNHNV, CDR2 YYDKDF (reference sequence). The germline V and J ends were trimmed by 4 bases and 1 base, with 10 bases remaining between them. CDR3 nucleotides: TGTGCCACCAGCACCGGATGGAAGAACACTGAAGCTTTCTTT. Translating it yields CATSTGWKNTEAFF.

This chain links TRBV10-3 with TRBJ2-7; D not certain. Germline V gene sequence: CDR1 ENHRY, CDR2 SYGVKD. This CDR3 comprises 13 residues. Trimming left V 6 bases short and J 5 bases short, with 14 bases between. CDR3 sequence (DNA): TGTGCCATCAGGACTTCAGGAGACGACGAGCAGTACTTC. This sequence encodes CAIRTSGDDEQYF.

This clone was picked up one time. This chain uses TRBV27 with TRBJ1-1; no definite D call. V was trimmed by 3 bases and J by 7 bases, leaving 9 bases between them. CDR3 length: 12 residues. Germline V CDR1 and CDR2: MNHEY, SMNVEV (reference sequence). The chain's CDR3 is CASSFPEGEAFF. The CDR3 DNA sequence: TGTGCCAGCAGTTTCCCCGAAGGTGAAGCTTTCTTT.

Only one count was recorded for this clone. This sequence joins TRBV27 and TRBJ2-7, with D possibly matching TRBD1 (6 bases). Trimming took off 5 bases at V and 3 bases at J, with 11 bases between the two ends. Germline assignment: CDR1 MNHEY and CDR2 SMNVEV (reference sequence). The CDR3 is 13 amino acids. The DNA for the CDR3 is TGTGCCAGCAGTACTATACAGGGCTACGAGCAGTACTTC. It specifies CASSTIQGYEQYF.

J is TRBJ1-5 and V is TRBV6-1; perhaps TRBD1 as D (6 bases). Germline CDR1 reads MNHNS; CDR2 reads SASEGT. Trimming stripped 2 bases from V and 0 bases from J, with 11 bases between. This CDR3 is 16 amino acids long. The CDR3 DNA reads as TGTGCCAGCAGTGAACATCGGGGGCTTAGCAATCAGCCCCAGCATTTT. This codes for CASSEHRGLSNQPQHF.

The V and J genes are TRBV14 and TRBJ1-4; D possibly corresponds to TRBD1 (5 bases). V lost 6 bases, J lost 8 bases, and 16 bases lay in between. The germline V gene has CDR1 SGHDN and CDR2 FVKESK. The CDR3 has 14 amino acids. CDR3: CASRRPVGVEKLFF. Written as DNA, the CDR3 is TGTGCCAGCAGGCGCCCTGTAGGGGTCGAAAAACTGTTTTTT. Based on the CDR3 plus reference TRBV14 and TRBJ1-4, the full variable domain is EAGVTQFPSHSVIEKGQTVTLRCDPISGHDNLYWYRRVMGKEIKFLLHFVKESKQDESGMPNNRFLAERTGGTYSTLKVQPAELEDSGVYFCASRRPVGVEKLFFGSGTQLSVL.

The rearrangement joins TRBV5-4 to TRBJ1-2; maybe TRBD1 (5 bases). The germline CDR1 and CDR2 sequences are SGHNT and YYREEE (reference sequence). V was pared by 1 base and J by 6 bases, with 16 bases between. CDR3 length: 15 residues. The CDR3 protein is CASSLIGREANGYTF. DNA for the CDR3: TGTGCCAGCAGCTTGATCGGCAGGGAGGCCAATGGCTACACCTTC.

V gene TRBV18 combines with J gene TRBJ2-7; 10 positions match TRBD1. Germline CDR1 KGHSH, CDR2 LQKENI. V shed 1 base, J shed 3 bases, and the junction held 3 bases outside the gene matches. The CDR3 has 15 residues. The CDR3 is CASSPLGTGVYEQYF. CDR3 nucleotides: TGTGCCAGCTCACCACTCGGGACAGGGGTCTACGAGCAGTACTTC.

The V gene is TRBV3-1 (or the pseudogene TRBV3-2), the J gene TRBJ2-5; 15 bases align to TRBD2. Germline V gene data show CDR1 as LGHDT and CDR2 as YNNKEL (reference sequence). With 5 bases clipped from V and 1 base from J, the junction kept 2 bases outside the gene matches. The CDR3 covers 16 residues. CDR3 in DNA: TGTGCCAGCAGCAAGGGACTAGCGGGGGGCCAAGAGACCCAGTACTTC. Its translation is CASSKGLAGGQETQYF.

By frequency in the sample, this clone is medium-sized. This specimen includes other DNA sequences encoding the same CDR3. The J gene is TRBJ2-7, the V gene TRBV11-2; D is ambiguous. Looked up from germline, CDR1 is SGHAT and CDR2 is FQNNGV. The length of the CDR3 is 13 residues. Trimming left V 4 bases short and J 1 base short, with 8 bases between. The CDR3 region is CASSWGSSYEQYF. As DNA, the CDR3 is TGTGCCAGCAGCTGGGGTAGTTCCTACGAGCAGTACTTC.

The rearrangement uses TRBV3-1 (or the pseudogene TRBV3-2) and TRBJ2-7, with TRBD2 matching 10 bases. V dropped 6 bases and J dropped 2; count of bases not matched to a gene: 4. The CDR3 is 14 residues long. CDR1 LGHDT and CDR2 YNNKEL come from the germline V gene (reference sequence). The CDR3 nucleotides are TGTGCCAGCAGTCGGAGCGGGGGGGCCTACGAGCAGTACTTC. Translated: CASSRSGGAYEQYF.

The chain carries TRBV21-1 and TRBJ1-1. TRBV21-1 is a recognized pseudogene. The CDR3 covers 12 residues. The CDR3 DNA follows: TGTGCCAGCAGCCGTCCCGCCCTGGGAGCTTTCTTT. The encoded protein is CASSRPALGAFF.

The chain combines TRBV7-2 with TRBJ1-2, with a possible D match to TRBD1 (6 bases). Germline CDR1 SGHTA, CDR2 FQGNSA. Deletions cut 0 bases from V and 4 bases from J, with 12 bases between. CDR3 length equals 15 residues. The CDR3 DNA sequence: TGTGCCAGCAGCTTAGCGGGGGGCGGGAGCTATGGCTACACCTTC. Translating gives CASSLAGGGSYGYTF.

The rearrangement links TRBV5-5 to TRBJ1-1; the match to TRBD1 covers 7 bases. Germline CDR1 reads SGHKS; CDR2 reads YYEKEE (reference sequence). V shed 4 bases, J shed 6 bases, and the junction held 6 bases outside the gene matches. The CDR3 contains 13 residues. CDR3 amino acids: CASSRQGGAEAFF. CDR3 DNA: TGTGCCAGCAGCCGACAGGGCGGAGCTGAAGCTTTCTTT.

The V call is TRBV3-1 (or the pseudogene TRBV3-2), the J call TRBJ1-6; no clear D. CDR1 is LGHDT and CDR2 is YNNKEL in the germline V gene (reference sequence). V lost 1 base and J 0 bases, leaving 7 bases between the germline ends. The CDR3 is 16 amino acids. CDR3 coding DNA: TGTGCCAGCAGCCAAGTAATCAGCTCCTATAATTCACCCCTCCACTTT. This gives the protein CASSQVISSYNSPLHF.

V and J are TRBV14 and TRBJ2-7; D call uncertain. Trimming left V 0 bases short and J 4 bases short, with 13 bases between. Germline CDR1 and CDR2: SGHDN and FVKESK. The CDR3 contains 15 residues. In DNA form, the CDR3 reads TGTGCCAGCAGCCAAGATAAGGGTCGCCGTTACGAGCAGTACTTC. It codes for CASSQDKGRRYEQYF. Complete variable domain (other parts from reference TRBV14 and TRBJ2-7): EAGVTQFPSHSVIEKGQTVTLRCDPISGHDNLYWYRRVMGKEIKFLLHFVKESKQDESGMPNNRFLAERTGGTYSTLKVQPAELEDSGVYFCASSQDKGRRYEQYFGPGTRLTVT.

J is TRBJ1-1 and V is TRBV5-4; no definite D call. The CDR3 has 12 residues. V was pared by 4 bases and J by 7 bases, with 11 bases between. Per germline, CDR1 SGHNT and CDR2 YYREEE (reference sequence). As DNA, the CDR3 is TGTGCCAGCAGCCTGGACCGGGATGAAGCTTTCTTT. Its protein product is CASSLDRDEAFF.

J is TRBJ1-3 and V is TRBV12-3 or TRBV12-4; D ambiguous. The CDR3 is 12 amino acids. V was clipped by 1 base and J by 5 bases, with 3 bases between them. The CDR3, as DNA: TGTGCCAGCAGTTTAGAGCGAAACACCATATATTTT. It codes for CASSLERNTIYF.